One sample yielded the 22 T cell receptor beta chains listed below, sequenced in a study of CD8+CD57+ T cells in acquired aplastic anemia. In patients chosen for sequencing, flow cytometry had shown CD8+CD57+ cell expansion. Both TCR beta VDJ combination and CDR3 sequence profiling were carried out. Genomic DNA was the template for this profiling. TCRdb reprocessed the reads with MiXCR, giving one entry per CDR3 protein. The sample includes about 98,000 distinct CDR3 sequences, roughly two thirds seen only once; the top ten take 65%. The sequencing input was sorted CD4+, CD8+, or CD8+CD57+ T cells (not recorded which) from PBMCs. These TCRs come from a human donor with aplastic anemia.

Worth noting for this clonotype: Mismatch with germline at one junction end may stem from a read error. The rearrangement links TRBV6-1 to TRBJ2-7; 9 positions agree with TRBD1. Germline CDR1 and CDR2: MNHNS and SASEGT. The CDR3 covers 14 residues. The CDR3 loop is CASSPGTGIYEQYF. The DNA of the CDR3 is TGTGCAAGCAGCCCCGGGACAGGGATCTACGAGCAGTACTTC.

This clonotype has ten or more counts. The V and J genes are TRBV9 and TRBJ2-5, with 7 bases fitting TRBD2. The J segment lost 2 bases and the V segment lost 3 bases, leaving 10 bases of the junction unmatched. The CDR3 has 16 residues. Germline V lookup: CDR1 SGDLS, CDR2 YYNGEE. CDR3: CASSGSGTLRQETQYF. In DNA form, the CDR3 reads TGTGCCAGCAGCGGAAGCGGGACCCTCCGGCAAGAGACCCAGTACTTC.

The V gene is TRBV19, the J gene TRBJ2-2, with no clear D. Germline lookup yields CDR1 LNHDA and CDR2 SQIVND (reference sequence). The CDR3 runs to 13 residues. V was clipped by 3 bases and J by 3 bases, with 5 bases between them. The CDR3 DNA reads TGTGCCAGTAGTATTAGTGACACCGGGGAGCTGTTTTTT. It specifies CASSISDTGELFF.

The rearrangement uses TRBV7-2 and TRBJ2-7, with 12 bases matching TRBD2. This CDR3 spans 14 amino acids. CDR1 is SGHTA, CDR2 FQGNSA, per germline. Trimming at V came to 5 bases and at J to 7 bases, leaving 6 bases not matched to a gene. The DNA for the CDR3 is TGTGCCAGCAGCGTGACTAGCGGGAGTGGGGAGCAGTACTTC. Its protein product is CASSVTSGSGEQYF.

The chain links TRBV5-1 to TRBJ2-5; 8 positions agree with TRBD1. J gave up 2 bases and V 4 bases, and 7 bases lay outside the gene matches. This CDR3 has 15 residues. Germline V CDR1 and CDR2: SGHRS, YFSETQ. The CDR3 DNA reads as TGCGCCAGCAGCCTAGGACAGGGAAGGCAAGAGACCCAGTACTTC. Its protein product is CASSLGQGRQETQYF.

The genes are TRBV5-1 and TRBJ2-7, with D tentatively TRBD1 or TRBD2 (5 bases each). Germline assignment: CDR1 SGHRS and CDR2 YFSETQ. The CDR3 extends over 11 amino acids. V shed 4 bases and J shed 6 bases, with 8 bases lying between them. This CDR3 is CASSRDREQYF. The CDR3 coding sequence is TGCGCCAGCAGCCGGGACCGCGAGCAGTACTTC.

This chain uses TRBV2 with TRBJ2-3; D is perhaps TRBD2 (6 bases). Germline V gene sequence: CDR1 SNHLY, CDR2 FYNNEI. This CDR3 contains 16 residues. V was cut by 9 bases and J by 0 bases, with 19 bases left in between. The CDR3 spells CASHGGDGVSTDTQYF. CDR3 coding DNA: TGTGCCAGTCACGGCGGGGACGGAGTAAGCACAGATACGCAGTATTTT.

This chain links TRBV19 with TRBJ2-5, with unresolved D. This CDR3 comprises 13 residues. The V gene's germline CDR1 is LNHDA and CDR2 SQIVND (reference sequence). Trimming cost V 3 bases and J 5 bases, with 10 bases left between them. CDR3 residues: CASSIALTETQYF. The CDR3 DNA is TGTGCCAGTAGTATTGCGCTAACTGAGACCCAGTACTTC.

The chain employs TRBV5-1 and TRBJ1-2; D ambiguous. The CDR3 extends over 12 amino acids. Germline V gene sequence: CDR1 SGHRS, CDR2 YFSETQ. V lost 0 bases, J lost 8 bases, and 8 bases lay in between. CDR3 amino acids: CASSLDGWGYTF. CDR3 in DNA: TGCGCCAGCAGCTTGGACGGATGGGGCTACACCTTC.

The chain combines TRBV2 with TRBJ2-7; D may be TRBD1 or TRBD2 (6 bases each). The CDR3 totals 15 residues. Looked up from germline, CDR1 is SNHLY and CDR2 is FYNNEI. The V gene lost 2 bases and the J gene lost 9 bases, with 20 bases spanning the gap. The CDR3 protein is CASSETAGEAVGQYF. In nucleotides, the CDR3 is TGTGCCAGCAGTGAAACGGCAGGGGAGGCAGTGGGGCAGTACTTC.

The V call is TRBV2, the J call TRBJ1-2, with TRBD1 identical over 8 bases. CDR1 and CDR2 (germline): SNHLY, FYNNEI. Trimming took 6 bases from V and 3 from J; bases not matched to a gene: 6. This CDR3 comprises 14 residues. CDR3 amino acids: CASRPSGGDYGYTF. DNA of the CDR3: TGTGCCAGCAGACCCTCAGGGGGCGACTATGGCTACACCTTC.

The chain carries TRBV12-5 and TRBJ1-6; 8 nucleotides agree with TRBD1. Trimming removed 5 bases from V and 8 bases from J; junction bases left unmatched: 5. The CDR3 covers 14 residues. Germline V lookup: CDR1 LGHNT, CDR2 FRNRAP. The CDR3 DNA follows: TGTGCTAGTGGTCCAGGACAGGGTCATTCACCCCTCCACTTT. This gives the protein CASGPGQGHSPLHF.

This clonotype has a handful of counts. The chain has TRBV20-1 and TRBJ1-3; D might be TRBD1 (5 bases). The germline V and J ends were trimmed by 6 bases and 4 bases, with 16 bases remaining between them. The CDR3 covers 14 residues. Germline assignment: CDR1 DFQATT and CDR2 SNEGSKA (reference sequence). CDR3: CSAPWEGRGNTIYF. The CDR3 nucleotides read TGCAGTGCCCCTTGGGAGGGGAGAGGAAACACCATATATTTT.

Notes on this clonotype: The junction does not match germline at one end; this may be a read error. This chain joins TRBV10-3 and TRBJ2-2, with D perhaps assigned TRBD1 or TRBD2 (5 bases each). CDR1 and CDR2 (germline): ENHRY, SYGVKD. This CDR3 spans 15 amino acids. CDR3 DNA: TGTGCCATCAGGGAGCAGGGCGGAGGCACCGGGGAGCTGTCTTTT. This gives the protein CAIREQGGGTGELSF.

This clonotype was found many times. The chain has TRBV19 and TRBJ1-5, with 7 bases lining up with TRBD1. This CDR3 has 19 residues. V lost 9 bases, J lost 3 bases, and 23 bases stayed unmatched. Looked up from germline, CDR1 is LNHDA and CDR2 is SQIVND (reference sequence). The CDR3 DNA reads as TGTGCCAGCGGCGACGATTCCCCCTATTCAGACAGGGACAATCAGCCCCAGCATTTT. The encoded protein is CASGDDSPYSDRDNQPQHF.

In its sample, this clonotype was seen a few times. This sequence joins TRBV20-1 and TRBJ2-7; D is possibly TRBD1 (5 bases). With 0 bases removed from V and 2 bases from J, the gap between germline ends came to 11 bases. Germline V gives CDR1 DFQATT, CDR2 SNEGSKA (reference sequence). This CDR3 is 14 amino acids long. This chain's CDR3 is CSAREDILAYEQYF. DNA for the CDR3: TGCAGTGCTAGAGAGGACATTCTTGCCTACGAGCAGTACTTC.

The chain links TRBV29-1 to TRBJ2-5, with 10 bases matching TRBD2. After removal of 5 bases from V and 6 bases from J, the junction contained 3 bases not matched to a gene. Germline CDR1 reads SQVTM; CDR2 reads ANQGSEA. This CDR3 has 12 amino acids. This CDR3 is CSVLAGGQTQYF. As DNA, the CDR3 is TGCAGCGTTTTAGCGGGAGGTCAGACCCAGTACTTC.

The chain has TRBV20-1 and TRBJ2-5; the D is unclear. The CDR3 is made up of 11 amino acids. V lost 1 base and J lost 7, with 7 bases in between. Looked up from germline, CDR1 is DFQATT and CDR2 is SNEGSKA (reference sequence). CDR3: CSARGGLTQYF. CDR3 sequence (DNA): TGCAGTGCTAGAGGGGGATTGACCCAGTACTTC.

V gene TRBV5-1 combines with J gene TRBJ1-1; 7 nucleotides match TRBD1. Germline V gives CDR1 SGHRS, CDR2 YFSETQ. The V segment lost 4 bases and the J segment 7 bases; nucleotides outside the gene matches: 7. This CDR3 contains 13 residues. CDR3 in amino acids: CASSPGQRYEAFF. The CDR3 DNA is TGCGCCAGCAGCCCGGGACAGAGATATGAAGCTTTCTTT.

The chain joins TRBV7-2 to TRBJ2-7, with D maybe TRBD2 (5 bases). The V end was cut by 8 bases, the J end by 0 bases, with 14 bases between. Looked up from germline, CDR1 is SGHTA and CDR2 is FQGNSA. The CDR3 extends over 14 amino acids. CDR3 nucleotides: TGTGCCAGCCGTCGGGTTGGGAGCTCCTACGAGCAGTACTTC. Its translation is CASRRVGSSYEQYF.

The sample holds many counts of this clonotype. The V call is TRBV6-1, the J call TRBJ1-2; D is possibly TRBD1 (6 bases). The CDR3 length is 14 residues. Germline V CDR1 and CDR2: MNHNS, SASEGT. Trimming pared 3 bases from V and 6 bases from J, leaving 14 bases between. CDR3 region: CASSEFWGADGYTF. CDR3 bases: TGTGCCAGCAGTGAGTTTTGGGGGGCGGATGGCTACACCTTC.

This chain links TRBV24-1 with TRBJ1-2; 9 bases agree with TRBD1. The CDR3 runs 13 residues. V lost 4 bases and J lost 7; bases outside the gene matches: 3. CDR1 KGHDR and CDR2 SFDVKD come from the germline V gene. CDR3 nucleotides: TGTGCCACCAGTGACCGGACAGGGGTTGGCTACACCTTC. As protein: CATSDRTGVGYTF.